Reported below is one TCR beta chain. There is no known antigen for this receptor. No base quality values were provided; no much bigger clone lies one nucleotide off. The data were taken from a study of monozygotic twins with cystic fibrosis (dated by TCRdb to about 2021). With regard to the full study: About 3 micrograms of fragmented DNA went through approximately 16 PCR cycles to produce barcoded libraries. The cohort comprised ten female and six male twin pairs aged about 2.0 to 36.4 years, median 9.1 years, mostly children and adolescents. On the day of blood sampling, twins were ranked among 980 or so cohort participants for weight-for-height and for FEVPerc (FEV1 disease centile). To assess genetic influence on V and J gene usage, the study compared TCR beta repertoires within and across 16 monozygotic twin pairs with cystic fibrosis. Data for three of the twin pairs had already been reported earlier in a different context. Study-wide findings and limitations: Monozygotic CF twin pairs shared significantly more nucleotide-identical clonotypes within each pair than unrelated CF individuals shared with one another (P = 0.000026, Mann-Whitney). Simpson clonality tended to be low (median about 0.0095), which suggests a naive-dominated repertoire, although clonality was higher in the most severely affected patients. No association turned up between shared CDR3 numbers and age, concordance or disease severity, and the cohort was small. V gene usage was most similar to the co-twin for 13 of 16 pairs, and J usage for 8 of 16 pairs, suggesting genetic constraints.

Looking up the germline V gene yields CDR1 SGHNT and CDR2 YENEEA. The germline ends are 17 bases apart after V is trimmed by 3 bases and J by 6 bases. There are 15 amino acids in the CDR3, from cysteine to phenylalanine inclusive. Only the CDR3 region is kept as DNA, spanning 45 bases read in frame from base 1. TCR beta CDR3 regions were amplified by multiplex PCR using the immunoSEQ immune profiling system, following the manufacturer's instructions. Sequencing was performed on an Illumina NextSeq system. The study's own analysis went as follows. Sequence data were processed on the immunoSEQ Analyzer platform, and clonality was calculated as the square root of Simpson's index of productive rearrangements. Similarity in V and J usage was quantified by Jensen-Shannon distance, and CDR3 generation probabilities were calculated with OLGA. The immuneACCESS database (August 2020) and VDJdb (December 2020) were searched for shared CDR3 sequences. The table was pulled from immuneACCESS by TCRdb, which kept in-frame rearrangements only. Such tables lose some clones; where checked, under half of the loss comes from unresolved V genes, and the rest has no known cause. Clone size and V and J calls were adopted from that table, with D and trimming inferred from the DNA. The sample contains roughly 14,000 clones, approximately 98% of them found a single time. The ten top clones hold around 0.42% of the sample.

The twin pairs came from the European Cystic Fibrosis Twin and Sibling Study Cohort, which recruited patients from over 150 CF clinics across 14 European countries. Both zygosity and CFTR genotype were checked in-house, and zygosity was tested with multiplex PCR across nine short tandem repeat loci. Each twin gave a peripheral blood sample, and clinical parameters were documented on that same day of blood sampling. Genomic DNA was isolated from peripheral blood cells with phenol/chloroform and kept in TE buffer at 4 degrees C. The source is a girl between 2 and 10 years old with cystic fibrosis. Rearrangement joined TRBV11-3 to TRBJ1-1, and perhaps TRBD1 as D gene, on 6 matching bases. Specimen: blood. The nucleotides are TGTGCCAGCAGCTTGGGAGGGGGGTCCGGGGCTGAAGCTTTCTTT. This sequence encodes CASSLGGGSGAEAFF.